Listed here are 2 T cell receptor beta chains from one sample, sequenced in a study of blood T cell repertoires in COVID-19. The method was immunoSEQ multiplex PCR; TCRdb's version includes in-frame clones alone and lacks a portion of them. The sample holds some 170,000 clones; roughly 87% are singletons and the top ten take over 0.95%. Sequenced input: PBMCs or T cells enriched from blood (not recorded which). The receptors derive from a human donor with acute COVID-19. The donor label of this sample is uncertain.

The rearrangement links TRBV5-1 to TRBJ2-1; TRBD2 aligns across 8 bases. With 9 bases clipped from V and 2 bases from J, the junction kept 7 bases outside the gene matches. This CDR3 spans 14 amino acids. Germline V lookup: CDR1 SGHRS, CDR2 YFSETQ. The CDR3, as DNA: TGCGCCACCAACCGGGGGGGGCCCTACAATGAGCAGTTCTTC. It is translated as CATNRGGPYNEQFF.

The chain employs TRBV10-3 and TRBJ1-5; the D is unclear. In germline, CDR1 is ENHRY, CDR2 SYGVKD. The CDR3 totals 12 residues. Trimming shortened V by 5 bases and J by 4 bases, and 6 bases separated the two germline ends. Here the CDR3 DNA reads TGTGCCATCAGTTCCCCAAATCAGCCCCAGCATTTT. Its translation is CAISSPNQPQHF.